This paragraph reports one T cell receptor beta chain. As yet, its antigen is unknown. This specimen belongs to a study of cytomegalovirus exposure and HLA in healthy donors. The CDR3 contains 21 residues. V shed 3 bases and J 6 bases; nucleotides not matched to a gene: 21. Germline V gene lookup returns CDR1 LNHNV and CDR2 YYDKDF (reference sequence). Primers: 60 Vbeta forward and 13 Jbeta reverse. The method was immunoSEQ multiplex PCR; TCRdb's version includes in-frame clones alone and lacks a portion of them. The data show about 130,000 clones, and the top ten clones hold 1.5% to 2%. Study conclusions and caveats: CMV serostatus stood as the only immune exposure information on hand. Relative to the 666-donor mean, N-insertions were reportedly fewer in an Asian-associated ancestry cluster in a later analysis.

The TCR originated in a man aged 18 to 30 in good health and CMV-seronegative. The source material was PBMCs. The V call is TRBV15, the J call TRBJ2-5, with 14 bases that match TRBD2. This CDR3 reads CATSSPHAETSGRAVRKTQYF. CDR3 in DNA: TGTGCCACCAGCAGTCCTCACGCCGAGACTAGCGGGAGGGCCGTAAGAAAGACCCAGTACTTC.